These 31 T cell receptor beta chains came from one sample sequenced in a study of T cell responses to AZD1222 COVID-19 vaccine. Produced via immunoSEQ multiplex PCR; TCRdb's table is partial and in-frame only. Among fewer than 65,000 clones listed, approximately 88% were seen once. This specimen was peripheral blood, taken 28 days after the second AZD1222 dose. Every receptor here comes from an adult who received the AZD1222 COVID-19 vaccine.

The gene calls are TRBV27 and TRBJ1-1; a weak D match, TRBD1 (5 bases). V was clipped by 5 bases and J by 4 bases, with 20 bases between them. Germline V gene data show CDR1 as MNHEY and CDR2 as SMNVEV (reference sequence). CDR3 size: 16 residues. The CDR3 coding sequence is TGTGCCAGCAGTCCATGGGCCCCGGGGGGATCCACTGAAGCTTTCTTT. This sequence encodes CASSPWAPGGSTEAFF.

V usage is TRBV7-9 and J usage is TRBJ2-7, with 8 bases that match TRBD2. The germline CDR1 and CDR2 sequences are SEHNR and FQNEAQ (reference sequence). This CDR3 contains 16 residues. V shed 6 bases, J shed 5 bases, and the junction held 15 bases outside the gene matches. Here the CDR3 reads CASRPLPAGATHEQYF. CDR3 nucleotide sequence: TGTGCCAGCAGACCCCTACCAGCGGGAGCCACCCACGAGCAGTACTTC. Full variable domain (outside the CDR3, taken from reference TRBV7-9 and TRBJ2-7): DTGVSQNPRHKITKRGQNVTFRCDPISEHNRLYWYRQTLGQGPEFLTYFQNEAQLEKSRLLSDRFSAERPKGSFSTLEIQRTEQGDSAMYLCASRPLPAGATHEQYFGPGTRLTVT.

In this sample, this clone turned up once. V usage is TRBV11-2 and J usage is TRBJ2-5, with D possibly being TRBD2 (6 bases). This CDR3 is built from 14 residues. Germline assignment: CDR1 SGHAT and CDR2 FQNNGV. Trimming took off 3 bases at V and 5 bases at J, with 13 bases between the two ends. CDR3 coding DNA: TGTGCCAGCAGCTTGGGGACGGGGGTGGAGACCCAGTACTTC. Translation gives CASSLGTGVETQYF. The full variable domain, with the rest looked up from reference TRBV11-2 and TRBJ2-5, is EAGVAQSPRYKIIEKRQSVAFWCNPISGHATLYWYQQILGQGPKLLIQFQNNGVVDDSQLPKDRFSAERLKGVDSTLKIQPAKLEDSAVYLCASSLGTGVETQYFGPGTRLLVL.

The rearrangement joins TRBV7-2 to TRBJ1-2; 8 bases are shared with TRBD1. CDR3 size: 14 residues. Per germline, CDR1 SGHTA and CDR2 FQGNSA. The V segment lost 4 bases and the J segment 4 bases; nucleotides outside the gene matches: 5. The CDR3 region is CASSWDRSSYGYTF. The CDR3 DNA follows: TGTGCCAGCAGCTGGGACAGGTCTTCCTATGGCTACACCTTC. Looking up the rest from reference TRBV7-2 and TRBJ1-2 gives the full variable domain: GAGVSQSPSNKVTEKGKDVELRCDPISGHTALYWYRQSLGQGLEFLIYFQGNSAPDKSGLPSDRFSAERTGGSVSTLTIQRTQQEDSAVYLCASSWDRSSYGYTFGSGTRLTVV.

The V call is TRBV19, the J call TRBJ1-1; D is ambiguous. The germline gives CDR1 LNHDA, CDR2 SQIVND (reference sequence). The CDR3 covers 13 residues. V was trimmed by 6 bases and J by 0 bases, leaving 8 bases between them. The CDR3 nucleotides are TGTGCCAGTAGGCTGGGGATGAACACTGAAGCTTTCTTT. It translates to CASRLGMNTEAFF.

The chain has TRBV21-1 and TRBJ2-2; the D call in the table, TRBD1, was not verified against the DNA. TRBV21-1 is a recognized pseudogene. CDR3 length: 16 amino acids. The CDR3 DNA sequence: TGTGCCAGCAGCAATCGTTGGACAGGGGCCCCAGGGGAGCTGTTTTTT. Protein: CASSNRWTGAPGELFF.

CDR3 sequence: CASSFSGDGGPGELFF. The DNA of the CDR3 is TGTGCCAGCAGCTTTTCCGGGGATGGGGGGCCCGGGGAGCTGTTTTTT. The gene calls are TRBV13 and TRBJ2-2; tentatively, D is TRBD1 or TRBD2 (6 bases each). V lost 3 bases and J 6 bases, leaving 17 bases between the germline ends. This CDR3 is 16 amino acids long. CDR1 is PRHDT, CDR2 FYEKMQ, per germline (reference sequence).

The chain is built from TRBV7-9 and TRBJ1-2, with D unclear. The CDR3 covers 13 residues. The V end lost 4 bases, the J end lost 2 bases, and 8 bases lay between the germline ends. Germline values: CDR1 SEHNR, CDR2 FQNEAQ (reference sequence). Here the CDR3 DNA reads TGTGCCAGCAGCTGGGAGGAAAACTATGGCTACACCTTC. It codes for CASSWEENYGYTF.

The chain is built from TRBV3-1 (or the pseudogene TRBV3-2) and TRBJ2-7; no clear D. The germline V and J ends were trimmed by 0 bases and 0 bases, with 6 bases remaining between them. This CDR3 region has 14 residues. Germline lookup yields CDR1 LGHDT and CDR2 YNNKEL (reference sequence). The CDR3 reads CASSQDRSSYEQYF. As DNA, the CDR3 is TGTGCCAGCAGCCAAGATCGGAGCTCCTACGAGCAGTACTTC.

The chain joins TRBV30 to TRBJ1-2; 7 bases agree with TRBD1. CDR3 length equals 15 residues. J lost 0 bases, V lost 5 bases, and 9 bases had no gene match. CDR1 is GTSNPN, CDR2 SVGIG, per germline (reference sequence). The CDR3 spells CAWGGTAQSNYGYTF. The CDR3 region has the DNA TGTGCCTGGGGGGGGACAGCTCAATCTAACTATGGCTACACCTTC.

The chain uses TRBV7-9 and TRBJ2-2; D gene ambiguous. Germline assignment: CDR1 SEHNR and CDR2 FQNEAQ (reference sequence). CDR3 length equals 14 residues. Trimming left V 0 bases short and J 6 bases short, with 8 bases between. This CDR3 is CASSLARASGELFF. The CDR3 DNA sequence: TGTGCCAGCAGCTTAGCTAGAGCATCCGGGGAGCTGTTTTTT.

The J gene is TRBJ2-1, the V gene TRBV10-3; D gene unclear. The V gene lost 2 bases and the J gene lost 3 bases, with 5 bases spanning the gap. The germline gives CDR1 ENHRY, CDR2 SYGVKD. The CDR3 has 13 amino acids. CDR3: CAISENGYNEQFF. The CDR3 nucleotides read TGTGCCATCAGTGAGAACGGCTACAATGAGCAGTTCTTC.

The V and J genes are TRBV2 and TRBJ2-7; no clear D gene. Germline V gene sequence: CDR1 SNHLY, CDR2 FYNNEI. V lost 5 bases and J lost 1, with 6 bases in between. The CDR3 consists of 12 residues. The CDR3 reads CASSSDSYEQYF. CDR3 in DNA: TGTGCCAGCAGTTCGGATTCCTACGAGCAGTACTTC. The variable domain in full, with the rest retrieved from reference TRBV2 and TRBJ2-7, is EPEVTQTPSHQVTQMGQEVILRCVPISNHLYFYWYRQILGQKVEFLVSFYNNEISEKSEIFDDQFSVERPDGSNFTLKIRSTKLEDSAMYFCASSSDSYEQYFGPGTRLTVT.

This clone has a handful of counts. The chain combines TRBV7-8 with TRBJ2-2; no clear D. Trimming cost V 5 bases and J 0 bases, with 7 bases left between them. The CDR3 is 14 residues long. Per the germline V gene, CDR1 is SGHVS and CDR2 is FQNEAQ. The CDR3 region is CASSMPANTGELFF. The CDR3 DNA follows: TGTGCCAGCAGCATGCCAGCGAACACCGGGGAGCTGTTTTTT. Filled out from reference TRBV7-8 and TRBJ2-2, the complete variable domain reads GAGVSQSPRYKVAKRGQDVALRCDPISGHVSLFWYQQALGQGPEFLTYFQNEAQLDKSGLPSDRFFAERPEGSVSTLKIQRTQQEDSAVYLCASSMPANTGELFFGEGSRLTVL.

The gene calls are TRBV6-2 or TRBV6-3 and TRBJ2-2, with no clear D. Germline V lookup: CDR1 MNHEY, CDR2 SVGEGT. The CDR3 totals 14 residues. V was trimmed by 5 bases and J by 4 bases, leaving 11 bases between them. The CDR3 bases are TGTGCCAGCAGTGGGTCCGTGGGCACCGGGGAGCTGTTTTTT. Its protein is CASSGSVGTGELFF.

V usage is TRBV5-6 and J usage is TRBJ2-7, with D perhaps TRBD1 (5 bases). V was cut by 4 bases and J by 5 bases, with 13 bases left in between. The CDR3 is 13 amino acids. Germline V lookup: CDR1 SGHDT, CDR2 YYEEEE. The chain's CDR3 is CASSHQGYHEQYF. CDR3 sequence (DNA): TGTGCCAGCAGCCACCAGGGTTACCACGAGCAGTACTTC. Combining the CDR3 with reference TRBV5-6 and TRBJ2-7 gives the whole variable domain DAGVTQSPTHLIKTRGQQVTLRCSPKSGHDTVSWYQQALGQGPQFIFQYYEEEERQRGNFPDRFSGHQFPNYSSELNVNALLLGDSALYLCASSHQGYHEQYFGPGTRLTVT.

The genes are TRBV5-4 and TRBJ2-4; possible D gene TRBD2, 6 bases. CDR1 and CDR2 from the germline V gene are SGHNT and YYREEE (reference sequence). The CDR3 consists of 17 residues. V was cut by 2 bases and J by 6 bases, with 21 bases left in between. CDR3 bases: TGTGCCAGCAGCTTCGGGAGTGGTCGGGAATTACCAAACATTCAGTACTTC. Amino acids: CASSFGSGRELPNIQYF.

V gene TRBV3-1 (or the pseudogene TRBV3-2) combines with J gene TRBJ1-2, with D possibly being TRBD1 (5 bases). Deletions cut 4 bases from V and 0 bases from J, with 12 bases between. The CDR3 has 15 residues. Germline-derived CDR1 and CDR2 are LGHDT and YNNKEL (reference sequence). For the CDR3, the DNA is TGTGCCAGCAGCCCCCGGGACCCACCTAACTATGGCTACACCTTC. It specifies CASSPRDPPNYGYTF.

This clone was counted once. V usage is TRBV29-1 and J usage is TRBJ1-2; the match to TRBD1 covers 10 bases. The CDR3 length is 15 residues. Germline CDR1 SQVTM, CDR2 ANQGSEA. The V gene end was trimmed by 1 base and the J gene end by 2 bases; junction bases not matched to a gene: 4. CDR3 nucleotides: TGCAGCGTTGAAGTGACAGGGGGCTTGAACTATGGCTACACCTTC. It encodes CSVEVTGGLNYGYTF. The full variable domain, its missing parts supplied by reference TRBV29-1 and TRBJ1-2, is SAVISQKPSRDICQRGTSLTIQCQVDSQVTMMFWYRQQPGQSLTLIATANQGSEATYESGFVIDKFPISRPNLTFSTLTVSNMSPEDSSIYLCSVEVTGGLNYGYTFGSGTRLTVV.

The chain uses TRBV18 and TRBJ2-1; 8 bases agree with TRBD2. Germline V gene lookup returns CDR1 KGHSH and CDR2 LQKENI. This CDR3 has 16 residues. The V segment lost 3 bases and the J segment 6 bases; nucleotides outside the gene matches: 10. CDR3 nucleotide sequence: TGTGCCAGCTCACCCAAAGTTAGCGGGATCGGCAATGAGCAGTTCTTC. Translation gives CASSPKVSGIGNEQFF.

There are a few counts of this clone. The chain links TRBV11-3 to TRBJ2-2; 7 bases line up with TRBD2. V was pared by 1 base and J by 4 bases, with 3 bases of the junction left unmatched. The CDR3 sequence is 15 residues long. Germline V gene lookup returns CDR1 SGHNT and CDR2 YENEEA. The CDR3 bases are TGTGCCAGCAGCTTAGCAGGGAGGGGCACCGGGGAGCTGTTTTTT. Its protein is CASSLAGRGTGELFF.

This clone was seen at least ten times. DNA of the CDR3: TGTGCCAGCAGCCCCAACGGGCCCAATCAGCCCCAGCATTTT. It translates to CASSPNGPNQPQHF. This chain links TRBV7-2 with TRBJ1-5; D gene unclear. Per germline, CDR1 SGHTA and CDR2 FQGNSA. Trimming left V 5 bases short and J 3 bases short, with 11 bases between. The CDR3 sequence is 14 residues long.

The CDR3 region has the DNA TGTGCCATCAGTAAGGACAGGGGCTCCTACGAGCAGTACTTC. Translating gives CAISKDRGSYEQYF. The chain is built from TRBV10-3 and TRBJ2-7; TRBD1 aligns across 9 bases. The CDR3 loop spans 14 amino acids. The V segment lost 5 bases and the J segment 0 bases; nucleotides outside the gene matches: 2. Germline CDR1 reads ENHRY; CDR2 reads SYGVKD.

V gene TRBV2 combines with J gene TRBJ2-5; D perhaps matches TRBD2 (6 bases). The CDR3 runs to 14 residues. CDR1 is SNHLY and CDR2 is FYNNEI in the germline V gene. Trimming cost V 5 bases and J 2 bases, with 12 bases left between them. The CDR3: CASSLSGGQETQYF. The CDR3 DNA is TGTGCCAGCAGTCTTAGCGGAGGGCAAGAGACCCAGTACTTC.

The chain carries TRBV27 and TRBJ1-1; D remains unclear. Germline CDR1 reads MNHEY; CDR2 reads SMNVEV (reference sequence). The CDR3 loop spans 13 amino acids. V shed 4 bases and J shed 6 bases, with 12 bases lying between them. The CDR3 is CASSSPYLSEAFF. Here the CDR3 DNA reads TGTGCCAGCAGTTCCCCCTACCTCTCTGAAGCTTTCTTT.

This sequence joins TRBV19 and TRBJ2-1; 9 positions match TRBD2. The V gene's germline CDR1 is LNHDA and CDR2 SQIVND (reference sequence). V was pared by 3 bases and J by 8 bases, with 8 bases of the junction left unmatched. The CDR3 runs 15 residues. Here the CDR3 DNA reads TGTGCCAGTAGTATGGGGGGACTAGCAGGGTATGAGCAGTTCTTC. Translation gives CASSMGGLAGYEQFF.

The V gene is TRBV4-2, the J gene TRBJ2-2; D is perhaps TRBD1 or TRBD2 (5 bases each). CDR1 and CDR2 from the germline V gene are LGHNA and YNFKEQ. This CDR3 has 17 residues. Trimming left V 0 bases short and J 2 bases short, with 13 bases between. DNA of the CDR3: TGTGCCAGCAGCCAAGATACCGGGGCTCTTAACACCGGGGAGCTGTTTTTT. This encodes CASSQDTGALNTGELFF.

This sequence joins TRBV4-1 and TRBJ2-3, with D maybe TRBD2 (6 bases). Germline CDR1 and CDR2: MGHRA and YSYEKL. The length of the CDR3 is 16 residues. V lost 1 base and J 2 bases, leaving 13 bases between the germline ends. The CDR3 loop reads CASSQVMAGFTDTQYF. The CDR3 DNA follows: TGCGCCAGCAGCCAAGTGATGGCGGGATTCACAGATACGCAGTATTTT.

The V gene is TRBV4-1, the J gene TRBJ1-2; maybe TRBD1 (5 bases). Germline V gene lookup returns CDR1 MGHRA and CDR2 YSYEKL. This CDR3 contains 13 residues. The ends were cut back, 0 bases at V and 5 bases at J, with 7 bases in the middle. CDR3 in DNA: TGCGCCAGCAGCCAAGATAGGGGTTATGGCTACACCTTC. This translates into CASSQDRGYGYTF.

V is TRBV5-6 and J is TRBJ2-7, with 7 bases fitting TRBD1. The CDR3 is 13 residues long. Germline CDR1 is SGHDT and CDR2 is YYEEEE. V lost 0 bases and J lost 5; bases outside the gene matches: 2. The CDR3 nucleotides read TGTGCCAGCAGCTTGGTTACAGGGGACGAGCAGTACTTC. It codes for CASSLVTGDEQYF.

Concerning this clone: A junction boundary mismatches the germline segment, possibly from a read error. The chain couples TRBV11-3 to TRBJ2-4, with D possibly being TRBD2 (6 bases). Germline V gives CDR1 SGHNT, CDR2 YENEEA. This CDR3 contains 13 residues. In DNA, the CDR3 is TGTGCCAGCAGCTTATCCCGGGGAGGAATACCGAACTTC. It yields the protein CASSLSRGGIPNF.